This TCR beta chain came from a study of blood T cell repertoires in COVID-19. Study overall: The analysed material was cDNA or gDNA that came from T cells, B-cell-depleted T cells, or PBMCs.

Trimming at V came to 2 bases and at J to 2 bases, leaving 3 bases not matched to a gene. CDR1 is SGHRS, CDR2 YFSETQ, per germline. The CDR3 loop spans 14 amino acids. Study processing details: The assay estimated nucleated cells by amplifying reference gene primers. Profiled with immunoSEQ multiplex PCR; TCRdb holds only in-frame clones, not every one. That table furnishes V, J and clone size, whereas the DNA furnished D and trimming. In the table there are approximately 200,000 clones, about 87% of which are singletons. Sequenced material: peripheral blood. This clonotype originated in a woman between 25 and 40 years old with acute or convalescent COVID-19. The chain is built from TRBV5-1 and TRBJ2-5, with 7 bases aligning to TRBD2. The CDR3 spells CASSFLAVQETQYF. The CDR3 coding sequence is TGCGCCAGCAGCTTTCTAGCGGTACAAGAGACCCAGTACTTC.